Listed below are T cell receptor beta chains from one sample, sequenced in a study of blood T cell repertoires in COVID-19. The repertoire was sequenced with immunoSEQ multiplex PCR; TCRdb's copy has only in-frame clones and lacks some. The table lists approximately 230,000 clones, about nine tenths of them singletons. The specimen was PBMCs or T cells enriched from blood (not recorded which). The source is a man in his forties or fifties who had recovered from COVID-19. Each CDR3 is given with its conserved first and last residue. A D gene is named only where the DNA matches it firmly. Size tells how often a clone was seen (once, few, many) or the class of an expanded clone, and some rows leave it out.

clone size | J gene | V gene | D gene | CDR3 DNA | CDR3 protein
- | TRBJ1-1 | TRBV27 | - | TGTGCCAGCAGTTTATTAGCGGGGGACGGACTGTCTGAAGCTTTCTTT | CASSLLAGDGLSEAFF
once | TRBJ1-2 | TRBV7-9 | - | TGTGCCAGCAGCTTATATTCGGGATTCTATGGCTACACCTTC | CASSLYSGFYGYTF
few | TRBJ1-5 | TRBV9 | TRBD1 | TGTGCCAGCAGCGGGGGACAGGGCAATCAGCCCCAGCATTTT | CASSGGQGNQPQHF
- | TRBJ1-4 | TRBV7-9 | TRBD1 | TGTGCCAGCAGCTTAGCCCGACAGGGAACTAATGAAAAACTGTTTTTT | CASSLARQGTNEKLFF
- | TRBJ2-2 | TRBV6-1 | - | TGTGCCAGCAGTTGGGGTACAGGAGACACCGGGGAGCTGTTTTTT | CASSWGTGDTGELFF
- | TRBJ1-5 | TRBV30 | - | TGTGCCTGGAGTGACAGAGCGGAGCCCCAGCATTTT | CAWSDRAEPQHF
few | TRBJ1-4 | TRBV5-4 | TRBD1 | TGTGCCAGCAGCTTGGGCGGGGACAGGATACTGTTTTTT | CASSLGGDRILFF
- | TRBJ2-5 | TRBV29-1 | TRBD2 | TGCAGCGTGGCGGGGGAAGAGACCCAGTACTTC | CSVAGEETQYF
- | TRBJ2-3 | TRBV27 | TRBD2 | TGTGCCAGCAGACTAGCGGGAGCAAGGTATACGCAGTATTTT | CASRLAGARYTQYF
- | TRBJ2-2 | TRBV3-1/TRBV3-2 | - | TGTGCCAGCAGCCAAGGGACACAACACCGGGAGCTGTTTTTT | CASSQGTQHRELFF
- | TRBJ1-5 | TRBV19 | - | TGTGCCAGTAGTATTAGACAGCAAGATAGCAATCAGCCCCAGCATTTT | CASSIRQQDSNQPQHF